Listed here are 5 T cell receptor beta chains from one sample, sequenced in a study of T-cell memory formation after mild COVID-19. Via MiXCR, TCRdb re-called the 5' RACE reads, giving one row per CDR3 protein. This sample has 180,000 or so distinct CDR3 sequences; under 14% occur once, and the top ten carry approximately 3.8%. Sequencing was done on a sample of PBMCs or a T cell subset sorted from them (not recorded which). These receptors all stem from a man aged 18-30 years who had mild COVID-19 (a few samples of this study predate the infection). Cell type and time point are not known.

This clonotype was observed at least ten times. V and J are TRBV10-3 and TRBJ2-7; D unclear. V lost 4 bases to trimming and J lost 2 bases, with 6 bases between them. This CDR3 has 12 residues. Germline V gives CDR1 ENHRY, CDR2 SYGVKD. CDR3 amino acids: CAISAGAYEQYF. The CDR3 region has the DNA TGTGCCATCAGTGCTGGGGCCTACGAGCAGTACTTC.

The CDR3 loop reads CVVETQYF. CDR3 sequence (DNA): TGTGTCGTAGAGACCCAGTACTTC. The rearrangement links TRBV19 to TRBJ2-5; D not resolved. Germline assignment: CDR1 LNHDA and CDR2 SQIVND (reference sequence). The CDR3 has 8 amino acids.

This clonotype was seen only a few times. The V and J genes are TRBV11-2 and TRBJ2-5; D unresolved. The CDR3 totals 14 residues. Germline CDR1 SGHAT, CDR2 FQNNGV. V lost 9 bases and J 5 bases, leaving 19 bases between the germline ends. Here the CDR3 DNA reads TGTGCCAGTAGTCTCTGGCGGAGTGGGGAGACCCAGTACTTC. Protein: CASSLWRSGETQYF.

This clonotype came up many times. The J gene is TRBJ1-2, the V gene TRBV27; weak D call: TRBD1 (6 bases). Looked up from germline, CDR1 is MNHEY and CDR2 is SMNVEV (reference sequence). Trimming took off 5 bases at V and 8 bases at J, with 12 bases between the two ends. The CDR3 runs to 12 residues. Written as DNA, the CDR3 is TGTGCCAGCAGTCCTACAGGGAGAGGCTACACCTTC. Its protein product is CASSPTGRGYTF.

The chain combines TRBV12-3 or TRBV12-4 with TRBJ1-4; 10 nucleotides agree with TRBD1. V lost 6 bases, J lost 8 bases, and 9 bases stayed unmatched. The CDR3 is 15 amino acids. The CDR3 DNA reads as TGTGCCAGCAGCTCCACCGGGACAGGGGACGAAAAACTGTTTTTT. This encodes CASSSTGTGDEKLFF.